This paragraph covers one T cell receptor (beta chain) sequence. No antigen is known for it. The data derive from a study of T cell responses to AZD1222 COVID-19 vaccine. TCRdb's copy holds only in-frame clones and misses some; the assay was immunoSEQ multiplex PCR. The sample consists of 240,000 or so clones, 80% to 95% of them appearing once. Study-wide results and limits: Reports indicate that nearly half of spike-specific TCRs are directed at unmutated variant regions. Vaccine-related CD4 TCRs covered spike, predominating at 160-218 and 743-854. The study found Spike-specific TCR breadth and depth rose after two AZD1222 doses. Repertoire sampling happened only post peak T cell response.

Germline V gene sequence: CDR1 SGHTS, CDR2 YDEGEE. V lost 4 bases, J lost 11 bases, and 16 bases lay in between. This CDR3 is built from 14 residues. The chain uses TRBV5-8 and TRBJ1-6; perhaps TRBD1 as D (6 bases). Sample: peripheral blood, taken on day 0 of AZD1222 vaccination. This TCR came from an adult in good health. The CDR3 loop reads CASSPRGGTTPLHF. Written as DNA, the CDR3 is TGTGCCAGCAGCCCCCGGGGGGGCACCACACCCCTCCACTTT.